This T cell receptor (beta chain) is drawn from a study of CXCR3-negative and CXCR3-positive naive CD8 T cells (dated 2019 in TCRdb). Regarding the complete study: Roughly 150 million TRB reads were obtained in total, roughly 1.5 +/- 0.3 million reads per library. TRBV-TRBJ cluster analysis included naive subsets from 5 or 6 donors and memory cells from 3 donors. Data from about 10 donors, pooled across two independent experiments, went into the diversity and physicochemical repertoire analyses. What the research found in general, with its limitations: Freshly isolated PBMCs were used for most assays because CXCR3 expression partially decreased after cryopreservation. Because surface CD5, which has been linked to self-reactivity in mice, was comparable between naive subsets, TCR interaction strength was also inferred from TRB CDR3 physicochemical properties. Compared with CXCR3-negative naive cells, CXCR3-positive naive cells had TRB CDR3s with higher hydrophobicity (lower Kidera factor 4), lower energy, and higher strength and volume indices. Within the same donor, TRBV-TRBJ usage looked similar between naive CXCR3-negative and CXCR3-positive cells, but memory cells had distinct patterns. Comparably high repertoire diversity was found in both naive subsets, whereas much lower repertoire diversity was found in memory CD8+ T cells.

Each CD8+ T cell subset was flow-sorted in triplicate, and 300,000 or so cells per subset were placed directly into RLT lysis buffer. Naive CD8+ T cells were defined stringently as CD45RO-CCR7+CD27+CD95- to exclude memory contaminants. Peripheral blood mononuclear cells were isolated from buffy coats by standard density gradient centrifugation. Naive CXCR3-negative and CXCR3-positive CD8+ T cells were flow-sorted on a FACSAria III. An RNeasy Mini Kit was used to extract total RNA from the sorted cells. The CDR1 and CDR2 encoded by the germline V gene (reference sequence) are MNHEY and SMNVEV. Including the terminal cysteine and phenylalanine, the CDR3 comprises 12 residues. The DNA is unrecorded. With regard to this clonotype: Its recognized antigen is unknown.

Instrument on record: NextSeq 550. The Human TCR Profiling Kit (MiLaboratory) was used to make UMI-labeled 5' RACE TRB cDNA libraries. The full amount of extracted RNA was used for cDNA synthesis, and the full amount of resulting cDNA was used for PCR amplification. The libraries were made side by side, with each library going through the same number of PCR cycles. From the authors' description of their analysis: MIGEC and MiXCR extracted about 48,000 +/- 9,800 unique UMI-labeled TRB cDNA molecules per library, requiring at least two reads per UMI. Each library averaged about 37,000 +/- 9,700 functional in-frame TRB CDR3 nucleotide clonotypes without stop codons. After downsampling to 5000 UMI-labeled TRB molecules per sample, diversity metrics such as normalized Shannon-Wiener and Chao1 were calculated in VDJtools. VDJtools was used to calculate clonotype-size-weighted physicochemical properties of the central five CDR3 residues, namely interaction energy, strength, volume and Kidera factor 4. TCRdb reprocessed the sequencing reads and holds a single record per CDR3 protein sequence, with no DNA. The V and J calls, along with clone size, are taken from TCRdb and not from the paper's own processing. This specimen's table enumerates fewer than 90,000 distinct CDR3 sequences. The ten largest make up 1.6% of the sample.

The chain is assembled from TRBV27 and TRBJ2-3. The TCR was taken from a human donor in good health. Some clones in this sample may be carry-over from other donors' samples. The sequencing sample was made of naive CXCR3- CD8+ T cells from blood. What this sample's cell subset or site label stands for: CD45RO-CCR7+CD27+CD95- naive CD8+ T cells lacking CXCR3 (TNR3-). The CDR3 corresponds to CASRAYTDTQYF.